This T cell receptor (beta chain) stems from a study of control samples from healthy donors and cancer patients. Using immunoSEQ multiplex PCR, the repertoire was profiled, and TCRdb retains in-frame clones only, with some absent. Of 85,000 to 95,000 clones in the sample, more than 75% were seen once. Germline V gene data show CDR1 as MNHEY and CDR2 as SVGAGI. CDR3 size: 14 residues. Unmatched junction bases numbered 7, after V lost 6 bases and J lost 3 bases. This clone was found a few times. The sample comprised blood. The TCR comes from a woman aged 55-69 years in good health. This rearrangement joins TRBV6-5 to TRBJ1-1, with 7 bases matching TRBD1. The CDR3 here is CASRRTGSDTEAFF. In DNA form, the CDR3 reads TGTGCCAGCAGGAGGACAGGATCCGACACTGAAGCTTTCTTT.